This record looks at one T cell receptor (beta chain) sequence and its context. The CDR3 is 13 amino acids. With 0 bases removed from V and 9 bases from J, the gap between germline ends came to 6 bases. Germline V CDR1 and CDR2: LGHNA, YNFKEQ. The data derive from a study of cytomegalovirus exposure and HLA in healthy donors. In the PCR, 60 Vbeta and 13 Jbeta primers were used. Some clones are missing from TCRdb's copy, which holds only in-frame ones; the method was immunoSEQ multiplex PCR. Altogether 120,000 or so clones are present, 86% being singletons, with the ten largest covering approximately 2%.

The sequence came from a man in his forties in good health and CMV-seronegative. The V gene is TRBV4-2, the J gene TRBJ1-6, with no clear D. The sample taken for sequencing was PBMCs. Here the CDR3 reads CASSQDLSSPLHF. DNA of the CDR3: TGTGCCAGCAGCCAAGATCTCAGTTCACCCCTCCACTTT.